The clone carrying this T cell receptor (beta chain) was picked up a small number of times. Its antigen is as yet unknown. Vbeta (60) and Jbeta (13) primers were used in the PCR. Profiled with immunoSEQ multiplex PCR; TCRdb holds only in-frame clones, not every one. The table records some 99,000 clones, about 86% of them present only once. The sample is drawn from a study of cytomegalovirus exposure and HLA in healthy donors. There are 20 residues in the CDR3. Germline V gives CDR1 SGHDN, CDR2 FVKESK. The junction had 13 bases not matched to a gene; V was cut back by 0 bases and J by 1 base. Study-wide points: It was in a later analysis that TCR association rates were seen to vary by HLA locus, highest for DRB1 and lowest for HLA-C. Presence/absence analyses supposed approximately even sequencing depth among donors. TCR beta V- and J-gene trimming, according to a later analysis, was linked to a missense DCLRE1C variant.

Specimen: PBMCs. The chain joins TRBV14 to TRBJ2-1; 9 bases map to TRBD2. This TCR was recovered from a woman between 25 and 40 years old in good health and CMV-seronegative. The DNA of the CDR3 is TGTGCCAGCAGCCAAGATAAGTCCCCTAGCGGGAAAGTTTCCTACAATGAGCAGTTCTTC. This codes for CASSQDKSPSGKVSYNEQFF.